This TCR beta chain emerged from a study of cytomegalovirus exposure and HLA in healthy donors. Study as a whole: According to later analysis, the same platform produced the roughly 110 validation and around 730 first-cohort repertoires.

General study findings and limits: Most TCRs appeared rarely, but some public TCRs recurred in many donors. The listing of 150 to 200 TCR beta chains classed them as cytomegalovirus-associated.

TCRdb keeps only in-frame clones here, not all; method: immunoSEQ multiplex PCR. The profile shows about 66,000 clones, around 97% of them singletons. For this clone: The antigen remains unidentified.

Germline CDR1 reads PRHDT; CDR2 reads FYEKMQ (reference sequence). The length of the CDR3 is 18 residues. J gave up 8 bases and V 5 bases, and 17 bases lay outside the gene matches. While the first cohort had some 700 subjects, the donors belonged to the separate validation cohort of about 120 subjects. The chain carries TRBV13 and TRBJ1-4; 10 nucleotides agree with TRBD1. The sequenced material came from PBMCs. This TCR was recovered from a woman between 18 and 29 years old in good health and CMV-seropositive. The CDR3 sequence: CASSPPGQGYGGQEKLFF. The CDR3 nucleotides read TGTGCCAGCAGCCCACCGGGACAGGGGTATGGGGGCCAGGAAAAACTGTTTTTT.